Below are 9 T cell receptor beta chains sequenced from a single sample in a study of response to subunit inactivated influenza vaccine. TCRdb re-called the RT-PCR reads with MiXCR, one entry per CDR3 protein. The sample lists over 800,000 distinct CDR3 sequences, 21% occurring once. Sequences were derived from PBMCs from blood, sampled about 5 days after vaccination. Receptors originate from a man in his fifties who received an inactivated influenza vaccine.

This clonotype was detected only a few times. CDR3 nucleotides: TGCAGTGCTGACGTTATGGGGGCCACAGATACGCAGTATTTT. This encodes CSADVMGATDTQYF. The gene calls are TRBV20-1 and TRBJ2-3, with D maybe TRBD1 (6 bases). The CDR3 sequence is 14 residues long. The germline V gene encodes CDR1 DFQATT and CDR2 SNEGSKA (reference sequence). V was shortened by 5 bases and J by 2 bases, with 14 bases between the two germline ends.

This clonotype was found a few times. This rearrangement joins TRBV4-2 to TRBJ2-3; D might be TRBD1 (5 bases). This CDR3 is 17 amino acids long. Trimming cost V 3 bases and J 3 bases, with 19 bases left between them. Germline V gene data show CDR1 as LGHNA and CDR2 as YNFKEQ. The CDR3 spells CASSHQSAGFRTDTQYF. In DNA form, the CDR3 reads TGTGCCAGCAGCCATCAATCGGCAGGGTTCAGGACAGATACGCAGTATTTT.

This clonotype was counted a few times. This rearrangement joins TRBV29-1 to TRBJ1-2; 7 bases agree with TRBD1. Germline CDR1 and CDR2: SQVTM and ANQGSEA. V lost 5 bases to trimming and J lost 4 bases; unmatched junction nucleotides: 7. This CDR3 has 13 residues. CDR3: CSVPDRLSYGYTF. CDR3 nucleotides: TGCAGCGTTCCGGACAGGTTAAGCTATGGCTACACCTTC.

At least ten counts were recorded for this clonotype. The chain links TRBV24-1 to TRBJ2-1; 9 bases match TRBD2. The trim removed 2 bases at V and 9 bases at J, leaving 4 bases unmatched. Looked up from germline, CDR1 is KGHDR and CDR2 is SFDVKD. CDR3 length: 14 amino acids. CDR3 nucleotide sequence: TGTGCCACCAGTGATTGGCGGGAGGGCCGTGAGCAGTTCTTC. It encodes CATSDWREGREQFF.

J is TRBJ2-1 and V is TRBV24-1; 10 positions agree with TRBD2. The CDR3 extends over 16 amino acids. The V gene end was trimmed by 2 bases and the J gene end by 6 bases; junction bases not matched to a gene: 6. The germline gives CDR1 KGHDR, CDR2 SFDVKD. CDR3 in amino acids: CATSDWGTSVSNEQFF. CDR3 DNA: TGTGCCACCAGTGATTGGGGGACTAGCGTTTCCAATGAGCAGTTCTTC.

Only one count was recorded for this clonotype. The chain uses TRBV7-2 and TRBJ2-5; 15 bases match TRBD2. Germline V gives CDR1 SGHTA, CDR2 FQGNSA. The V gene end was trimmed by 6 bases and the J gene end by 4 bases; junction bases not matched to a gene: 3. CDR3 length: 15 residues. DNA of the CDR3: TGTGCCAGCAGGTGGACTAGCGGGAGGGGAGAGACCCAGTACTTC. It encodes CASRWTSGRGETQYF.

This clonotype showed up many times. The chain joins TRBV12-3 or TRBV12-4 to TRBJ2-1; 7 bases agree with TRBD1. The junction had 5 bases not matched to a gene; V was cut back by 5 bases and J by 1 base. The CDR3 is 15 amino acids. The CDR3 region has the DNA TGTGCCAGCAGTCTTCGACAGGGTTCCTACAATGAGCAGTTCTTC. Amino acids: CASSLRQGSYNEQFF.

In this sample, this clonotype turned up many times. V is TRBV11-2 and J is TRBJ2-7, with 9 bases matching TRBD1. Germline CDR1 is SGHAT and CDR2 is FQNNGV. V lost 4 bases to trimming and J lost 4 bases; unmatched junction nucleotides: 8. The CDR3 extends over 15 amino acids. CDR3 in DNA: TGTGCCAGCAGCTCGCGACAGGGGGATTCGTACGAGCAGTACTTC. Translated, it gives CASSSRQGDSYEQYF.

The rearrangement links TRBV28 to TRBJ2-7; 9 bases map to TRBD1. CDR1 and CDR2 (germline): MDHEN, SYDVKM. The CDR3 is made up of 14 amino acids. V gave up 7 bases and J gave up 4 bases; unmatched junction bases: 8. CDR3: CASMTGGLGYEQYF. CDR3 coding DNA: TGTGCCAGCATGACAGGGGGTTTAGGGTACGAGCAGTACTTC.